Below are 8 T cell receptor beta chains sequenced from a single sample in a study of control samples from healthy donors and cancer patients. Some clones are missing from TCRdb's copy, which holds only in-frame ones; the method was immunoSEQ multiplex PCR. The sample includes 150,000 or so clones, roughly 94% seen only once; the top ten take about 14%. Sample: PBMCs. Every receptor here comes from a man in his 60s with colorectal cancer.

The rearrangement uses TRBV10-3 and TRBJ1-1, with 11 nucleotides matching TRBD1. This CDR3 has 15 amino acids. From germline, CDR1 is ENHRY and CDR2 SYGVKD. Germline trimming cut 6 bases from V and 2 bases from J; bases unmatched to any gene: 5. The CDR3 nucleotides are TGTGCCATCAGCAGGGGACAGGGGGGAAACACTGAAGCTTTCTTT. It yields the protein CAISRGQGGNTEAFF.

V is TRBV3-1 (or the pseudogene TRBV3-2) and J is TRBJ2-2, with D hard to call. Germline V CDR1 and CDR2: LGHDT, YNNKEL (reference sequence). V was cut by 0 bases and J by 2 bases, with 7 bases left in between. The CDR3 is made up of 15 amino acids. The CDR3 DNA is TGTGCCAGCAGCCAAGAAATAGGTAACACCGGGGAGCTGTTTTTT. Residues: CASSQEIGNTGELFF.

The DNA of the CDR3 is TGTGCCAGCAGCCCCGCCGGGACAGGGAACACCGGGGAGCTGTTTTTT. Residues: CASSPAGTGNTGELFF. The rearrangement uses TRBV13 and TRBJ2-2; 8 bases are shared with TRBD1. Trimming removed 5 bases from V and 1 base from J; junction bases left unmatched: 6. The CDR3 extends over 16 amino acids. Germline V CDR1 and CDR2: PRHDT, FYEKMQ (reference sequence).

The gene calls are TRBV5-1 and TRBJ1-2, with TRBD1 identical over 9 bases. Germline values: CDR1 SGHRS, CDR2 YFSETQ. Trimming removed 4 bases from V and 1 base from J; junction bases left unmatched: 8. The CDR3 totals 16 residues. CDR3 loop: CASSQSRDRVNYGYTF. CDR3 DNA sequence: TGCGCCAGCAGCCAGAGCCGGGACAGGGTTAACTATGGCTACACCTTC.

In this sample, this clone turned up once. This chain connects TRBV18 to TRBJ1-1; 10 nucleotides match TRBD1. CDR3 length: 15 residues. With V trimmed by 6 bases and J by 3 bases, 7 bases remained unmatched. Per the germline V gene, CDR1 is KGHSH and CDR2 is LQKENI. CDR3 region: CASSSRTGGDTEAFF. The DNA of the CDR3 is TGTGCCAGCTCTAGCCGGACAGGGGGAGACACTGAAGCTTTCTTT.

The rearrangement uses TRBV19 and TRBJ1-1; a possible D gene is TRBD1 (5 bases). Germline V lookup: CDR1 LNHDA, CDR2 SQIVND (reference sequence). V lost 7 bases to trimming and J lost 3 bases, with 12 bases between them. The CDR3 covers 13 residues. CDR3 DNA: TGTGCCAGTAATGACAGCCCTTACACTGAAGCTTTCTTT. Its protein is CASNDSPYTEAFF.

The chain is built from TRBV7-9 and TRBJ2-6; TRBD1 matches 9 bases. CDR3 length: 18 amino acids. The germline V gene encodes CDR1 SEHNR and CDR2 FQNEAQ (reference sequence). The trim removed 6 bases at V and 0 bases at J, leaving 9 bases unmatched. The chain's CDR3 is CASSRPGQGLSGANVLTF. CDR3 bases: TGTGCCAGCAGTCGACCGGGACAGGGTCTCTCTGGGGCCAACGTCCTGACTTTC. The complete variable domain, with remaining parts taken from reference TRBV7-9 and TRBJ2-6, reads DTGVSQNPRHKITKRGQNVTFRCDPISEHNRLYWYRQTLGQGPEFLTYFQNEAQLEKSRLLSDRFSAERPKGSFSTLEIQRTEQGDSAMYLCASSRPGQGLSGANVLTFGAGSRLTVL.

The V gene is TRBV15, the J gene TRBJ1-3; possible D gene TRBD1, 5 bases. V was clipped by 0 bases and J by 4 bases, with 7 bases between them. The CDR3 sequence is 14 residues long. Germline assignment: CDR1 LNHNV and CDR2 YYDKDF (reference sequence). Written as DNA, the CDR3 is TGTGCCACCAGCAGAGATAAGGGGGGAAACACCATATATTTT. This gives the protein CATSRDKGGNTIYF.